These 25 T cell receptor beta chains were all obtained from the same sample, sequenced in a study of shared clonotypes between healthy human individuals. Here immunoSEQ multiplex PCR was the method, and the copy in TCRdb shows in-frame clones only, minus some. This sample has about 1.1 million clones, with approximately 80% found just once. The sequenced sample was memory CD4+ T cells from PBMCs. As to subset: CD45RA-negative fraction. Receptors were obtained from a man between 18 and 29 years old in good health. Some clones in this sample may be carry-over from other donors' samples.

V is TRBV9 and J is TRBJ2-7; D remains unclear. Germline CDR1 SGDLS, CDR2 YYNGEE. The CDR3 is made up of 13 amino acids. Trimming took off 0 bases at V and 5 bases at J, with 9 bases between the two ends. The CDR3 loop reads CASSVGPWNEQYF. The CDR3, as DNA: TGTGCCAGCAGCGTAGGCCCCTGGAACGAGCAGTACTTC.

This chain uses TRBV29-1 with TRBJ2-2, with TRBD2 as a possible D gene (5 bases). Germline V gene data show CDR1 as SQVTM and CDR2 as ANQGSEA. The CDR3 is 13 amino acids. V lost 4 bases to trimming and J lost 7 bases, with 13 bases between them. CDR3 coding DNA: TGCAGCGTTGTCTCCGGACTTCTCGGGGAGCTGTTTTTT. As protein: CSVVSGLLGELFF.

V usage is TRBV5-5 and J usage is TRBJ2-6; unclear D gene. CDR3 length: 16 residues. CDR1 is SGHKS, CDR2 YYEKEE, per germline (reference sequence). V was trimmed by 4 bases and J by 1 base, leaving 12 bases between them. As DNA, the CDR3 is TGTGCCAGCAGCCAGATTACACCGTCTGGGGCCAACGTCCTGACTTTC. It translates to CASSQITPSGANVLTF.

J is TRBJ1-2 and V is TRBV5-4, with unresolved D. This CDR3 contains 16 residues. Germline V lookup: CDR1 SGHNT, CDR2 YYREEE (reference sequence). The ends were cut back, 7 bases at V and 4 bases at J, with 23 bases in the middle. DNA for the CDR3: TGTGCCAGCGGATCGACGAGAGCAGGAAAGACCTATGGCTACACCTTC. Encoded protein: CASGSTRAGKTYGYTF.

This clone was recorded at least ten times. V gene TRBV11-2 combines with J gene TRBJ2-5; 9 bases map to TRBD2. With 4 bases clipped from V and 7 bases from J, the junction kept 10 bases outside the gene matches. CDR1 is SGHAT and CDR2 is FQNNGV in the germline V gene. CDR3 size: 15 residues. The CDR3 is CASSSTSGFLGTQYF. The CDR3 nucleotides are TGTGCCAGCAGCTCCACTAGCGGGTTCCTCGGGACCCAGTACTTC.

Only a few counts were recorded for this clone. This chain connects TRBV30 to TRBJ1-1, with a possible D match to TRBD1 (6 bases). This CDR3 spans 13 amino acids. V was clipped by 5 bases and J by 1 base, with 11 bases between them. Germline assignment: CDR1 GTSNPN and CDR2 SVGIG (reference sequence). For the CDR3, the DNA is TGTGCCTGGGGGGGCAGCAGGAACACTGAAGCTTTCTTT. Protein sequence: CAWGGSRNTEAFF.

In regard to this clone: This may be a read error, as it is one base from a much larger clone. CDR3 nucleotides: TGTGCCAGCAGACAGGTGGGGACTGAAGCTTTCTTT. It translates to CASRQVGTEAFF. The chain employs TRBV6-1 and TRBJ1-1, with D possibly matching TRBD1 (5 bases). The CDR3 is 12 residues long. CDR1 is MNHNS and CDR2 is SASEGT in the germline V gene. V lost 6 bases and J 5 bases, leaving 10 bases between the germline ends.

Concerning this clone: The same CDR3 also results from other DNA sequences found in this sample. This rearrangement joins TRBV7-9 to TRBJ2-7; TRBD1 aligns across 8 bases. From germline, CDR1 is SEHNR and CDR2 FQNEAQ (reference sequence). V was clipped by 3 bases and J by 1 base; unmatched bases: 2. This CDR3 region has 14 residues. CDR3 DNA sequence: TGTGCCAGCAGCTTGACAGGGGAGTCCTACGAGCAGTACTTC. Encoded protein: CASSLTGESYEQYF.

The V call is TRBV18, the J call TRBJ2-7, with D possibly being TRBD2 (6 bases). CDR1 is KGHSH, CDR2 LQKENI, per germline. Between the trimmed V and J ends, which lost 4 bases and 2 bases, there was a span of 12 bases. The CDR3 contains 14 residues. The CDR3 sequence is CASSRGAVTYEQYF. In nucleotides, the CDR3 is TGTGCCAGCTCACGCGGGGCGGTTACCTACGAGCAGTACTTC.

This clone came up a few times. The chain has TRBV29-1 and TRBJ1-1, with 9 nucleotides matching TRBD1. The CDR3 sequence is 14 residues long. In germline, CDR1 is SQVTM, CDR2 ANQGSEA. Unmatched junction bases numbered 6, after V lost 6 bases and J lost 1 base. The CDR3 region has the DNA TGCAGCGTCAGGGACAGGGTGACGAACACTGAAGCTTTCTTT. Residues: CSVRDRVTNTEAFF.

This clone was recorded once. The rearrangement joins TRBV5-1 to TRBJ2-3; D ambiguous. This CDR3 is built from 15 residues. Trimming stripped 0 bases from V and 5 bases from J, with 13 bases between. Germline CDR1 SGHRS, CDR2 YFSETQ. In DNA, the CDR3 is TGCGCCAGCAGCTTGGAAGGGCCGCCGGGAGATACGCAGTATTTT. Residues: CASSLEGPPGDTQYF.

V usage is TRBV5-8 and J usage is TRBJ1-1; the D gene is possibly TRBD1 (5 bases). CDR1 SGHTS and CDR2 YDEGEE come from the germline V gene. V gave up 1 base and J gave up 2 bases, with 6 bases separating them. The CDR3 contains 13 residues. The CDR3 DNA reads TGTGCCAGCAGCTTGCAGGGAAACACTGAAGCTTTCTTT. Its translation is CASSLQGNTEAFF.

The rearrangement joins TRBV27 to TRBJ2-6; a possible D gene is TRBD1 (6 bases). The CDR3 sequence is 16 residues long. V lost 4 bases and J 0 bases, leaving 10 bases between the germline ends. Germline-derived CDR1 and CDR2 are MNHEY and SMNVEV (reference sequence). The CDR3 bases are TGTGCCAGCAGTTATGGACAGATCTCTGGGGCCAACGTCCTGACTTTC. The encoded protein is CASSYGQISGANVLTF.

This chain joins TRBV21-1 and TRBJ1-4. TRBV21-1 is a pseudogene segment. There are 13 residues in the CDR3. CDR3 protein: CAQGYGANEKLFF. The CDR3 region has the DNA TGTGCCCAAGGTTATGGGGCTAATGAAAAACTGTTTTTT.

This clone appeared a few times. This chain uses TRBV7-9 with TRBJ2-5; 8 bases align to TRBD2. The trim removed 3 bases at V and 4 bases at J, leaving 13 bases unmatched. The CDR3 extends over 17 amino acids. The germline V gene encodes CDR1 SEHNR and CDR2 FQNEAQ (reference sequence). As DNA, the CDR3 is TGTGCCAGCAGCTTGTTGCGGGCGGGAGGTACAGGAGAGACCCAGTACTTC. Translating it yields CASSLLRAGGTGETQYF.

The rearrangement uses TRBV19 and TRBJ2-7, with TRBD2 matching over 9 bases. This CDR3 contains 15 residues. From germline, CDR1 is LNHDA and CDR2 SQIVND (reference sequence). The V segment lost 4 bases and the J segment 9 bases; nucleotides outside the gene matches: 13. The CDR3 nucleotides are TGTGCCAGTAGTACACTAGCGGGTGTGCTACCAATGCAGTACTTC. It is translated as CASSTLAGVLPMQYF.

The chain has TRBV7-3 and TRBJ2-1; 13 positions match TRBD2. Trimming cost V 4 bases and J 8 bases; bases outside gene matches: 5. The CDR3 is 15 residues long. Per the germline V gene, CDR1 is SGHTA and CDR2 is FQGTGA. The CDR3 loop is CASSSGLAGVDEQFF. The CDR3 DNA reads as TGTGCCAGCAGCTCAGGACTAGCGGGAGTAGATGAGCAGTTCTTC.

This clone was observed at least ten times. The chain uses TRBV7-2 and TRBJ2-3; the match to TRBD2 covers 13 bases. Germline CDR1 SGHTA, CDR2 FQGNSA. The V gene end was trimmed by 5 bases and the J gene end by 4 bases; junction bases not matched to a gene: 6. The CDR3 contains 16 residues. CDR3 region: CASSPGLAGASDTQYF. CDR3 nucleotides: TGTGCCAGCAGCCCAGGACTAGCGGGAGCGTCAGATACGCAGTATTTT.

CDR3 DNA: TGTGCCTGGAGGCAAGGGGACTATGGCTACACCTTC. Translating it yields CAWRQGDYGYTF. The chain has TRBV30 and TRBJ1-2; the D gene is possibly TRBD1 (5 bases). The CDR3 runs 12 residues. Trimming cost V 3 bases and J 3 bases, with 8 bases left between them. Germline CDR1 and CDR2: GTSNPN and SVGIG (reference sequence).

The chain recombines TRBV5-4 with TRBJ2-1; weak D call: TRBD2 (5 bases). The germline V gene has CDR1 SGHNT and CDR2 YYREEE (reference sequence). This CDR3 spans 15 amino acids. Trimming pared 3 bases from V and 3 bases from J, leaving 13 bases between. For the CDR3, the DNA is TGTGCCAGCAGCTCCGGACTGGAGAGCTACAATGAGCAGTTCTTC. It is translated as CASSSGLESYNEQFF.

This clone turned up a few times. Other DNA variants within this sample encode the same CDR3. The gene calls are TRBV6-5 and TRBJ2-3, with 9 bases that match TRBD2. The length of the CDR3 is 16 residues. Germline CDR1 reads MNHEY; CDR2 reads SVGAGI. V lost 2 bases and J lost 1; bases outside the gene matches: 4. CDR3 sequence reads: CASSYLRTSGTDTQYF. The CDR3, as DNA: TGTGCCAGCAGTTACCTAAGGACTAGCGGCACAGATACGCAGTATTTT.

V and J are TRBV11-3 and TRBJ2-1, with D possibly being TRBD1 or TRBD2 (5 bases each). There are 12 residues in the CDR3. V lost 5 bases and J lost 11, with 13 bases in between. Per the germline V gene, CDR1 is SGHNT and CDR2 is YENEEA. The CDR3: CASSPTGAQQFF. The DNA for the CDR3 is TGTGCCAGCAGCCCAACCGGGGCCCAGCAGTTCTTC.

This rearrangement joins TRBV5-1 to TRBJ2-7, with 13 nucleotides matching TRBD2. Looked up from germline, CDR1 is SGHRS and CDR2 is YFSETQ. Trimming cost V 1 base and J 6 bases; bases outside gene matches: 10. The CDR3 has 17 amino acids. Here the CDR3 DNA reads TGCGCCAGCAGCTTGATGGCACTAGCGGGAGGGGGACGCGAGCAGTACTTC. It translates to CASSLMALAGGGREQYF.

The chain has TRBV7-2 and TRBJ2-7; D tentatively fits TRBD1 or TRBD2 (5 bases each). Per the germline V gene, CDR1 is SGHTA and CDR2 is FQGNSA. The CDR3 extends over 15 amino acids. Trimming stripped 7 bases from V and 0 bases from J, with 16 bases between. Written as DNA, the CDR3 is TGTGCCAGCACCAAAAAGGGGACGGTCTCCTACGAGCAGTACTTC. It encodes CASTKKGTVSYEQYF.

The V and J genes are TRBV12-1 and TRBJ2-2; the table's TRBD1 call for D was not verified on the DNA. TRBV12-1 is a known pseudogene. This CDR3 is 15 amino acids long. The CDR3 protein is CASSYRGRRTGELFF. The CDR3 DNA follows: TGTGCCAGCAGCTACAGGGGGCGGCGCACCGGGGAGCTGTTTTTT.